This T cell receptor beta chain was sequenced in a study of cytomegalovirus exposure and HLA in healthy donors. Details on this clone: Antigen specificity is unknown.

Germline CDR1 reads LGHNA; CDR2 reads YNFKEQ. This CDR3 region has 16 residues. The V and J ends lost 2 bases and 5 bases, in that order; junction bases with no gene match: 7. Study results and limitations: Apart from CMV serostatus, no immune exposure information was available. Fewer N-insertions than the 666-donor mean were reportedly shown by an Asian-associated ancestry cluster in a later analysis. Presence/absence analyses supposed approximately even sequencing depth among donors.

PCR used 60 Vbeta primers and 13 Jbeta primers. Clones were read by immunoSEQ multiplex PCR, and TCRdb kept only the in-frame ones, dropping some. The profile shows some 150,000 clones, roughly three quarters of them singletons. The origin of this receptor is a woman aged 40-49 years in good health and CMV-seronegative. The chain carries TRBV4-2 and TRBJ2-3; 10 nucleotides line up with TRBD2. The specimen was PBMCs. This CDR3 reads CASSQSSSGGVDTQYF. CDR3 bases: TGTGCCAGCAGCCAATCGTCTAGCGGGGGAGTAGATACGCAGTATTTT.